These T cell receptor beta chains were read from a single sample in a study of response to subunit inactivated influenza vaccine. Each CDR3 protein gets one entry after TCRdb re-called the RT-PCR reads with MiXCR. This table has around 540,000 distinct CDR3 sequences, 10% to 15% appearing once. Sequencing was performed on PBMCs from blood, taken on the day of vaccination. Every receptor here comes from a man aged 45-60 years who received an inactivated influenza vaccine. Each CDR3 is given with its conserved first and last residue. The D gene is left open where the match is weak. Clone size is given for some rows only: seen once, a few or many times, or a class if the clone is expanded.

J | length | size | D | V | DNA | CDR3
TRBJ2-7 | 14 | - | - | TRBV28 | TGTGCCAGCAGTCCATCGGGGGTTCCCTACGAGCAGTACTTC | CASSPSGVPYEQYF
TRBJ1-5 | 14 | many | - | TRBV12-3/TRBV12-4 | TGTGCCAGCAGTTGGGGACTCGGGTGGCAGCCCCAGCATTTT | CASSWGLGWQPQHF
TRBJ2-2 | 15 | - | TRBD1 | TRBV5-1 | TGCGCCAGCAGCCCGGACGGACAGGGTTCCGGGGAGCTGTTTTTT | CASSPDGQGSGELFF
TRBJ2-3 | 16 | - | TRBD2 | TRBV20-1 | TGCAGTGCTTCAAACCCGGGACTAGCGACCTCAGATACGCAGTATTTT | CSASNPGLATSDTQYF
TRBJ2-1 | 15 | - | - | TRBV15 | TGTGCCACCAGCAGAGATGAGATGGGAAAGGATGAGCAGTTCTTC | CATSRDEMGKDEQFF
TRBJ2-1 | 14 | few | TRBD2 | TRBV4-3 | TGCGCCAGCAGCCAAGAGTCGGGGGGGCATGAGCAGTTCTTC | CASSQESGGHEQFF
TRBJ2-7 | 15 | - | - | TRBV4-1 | TGCGCCAGCAGCCAAGTTCCGGGCTTGGGCTACGAGCAGTACTTC | CASSQVPGLGYEQYF
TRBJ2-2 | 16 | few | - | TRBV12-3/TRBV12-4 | TGTGCCAGCAGTCCCAGGAGACTAATGAACACCGGGGAGCTGTTTTTT | CASSPRRLMNTGELFF
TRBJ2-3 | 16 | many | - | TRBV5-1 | TGCGCCAGCAGCTTGGAAGGGCTGTCTAGCACAGATACGCAGTATTTT | CASSLEGLSSTDTQYF
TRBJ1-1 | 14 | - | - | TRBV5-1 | TGCGCCAGCAGCTTGGCCCCGACAGGCAATGAAGCTTTCTTT | CASSLAPTGNEAFF
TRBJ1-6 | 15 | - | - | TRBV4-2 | TGTGCCAGCAGCCAAGTCGGCAGGGTAAATTCACCCCTCCACTTT | CASSQVGRVNSPLHF
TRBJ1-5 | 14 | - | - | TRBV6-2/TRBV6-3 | TGTGCCAGCAGTTACTCAGGGGCCCCAGGGCCCCAGCATTTT | CASSYSGAPGPQHF
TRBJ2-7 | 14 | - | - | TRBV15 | TGTGCCACCAGCAGAGATCTAGGGTCCTCCGAGCAGTACTTC | CATSRDLGSSEQYF
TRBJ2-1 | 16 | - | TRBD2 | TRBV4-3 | TGCGCCAGCAGCCAAGACCCTAGCGGCAACTACAATGAGCAGTTCTTC | CASSQDPSGNYNEQFF
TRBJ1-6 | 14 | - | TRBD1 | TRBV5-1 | TGCGCCAGCAGCCCGACAGGGTCTAATTCACCCCTCCACTTT | CASSPTGSNSPLHF
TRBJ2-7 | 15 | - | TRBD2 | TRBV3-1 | TGTGCCAGCAGCCAACGACCCGGGACTATCCACGAGCAGTACTTC | CASSQRPGTIHEQYF
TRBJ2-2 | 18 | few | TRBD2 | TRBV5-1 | TGCGCCAGCAGCTTGGGGCCTAGCGGGAGAACGGACACCGGGGAGCTGTTTTTT | CASSLGPSGRTDTGELFF
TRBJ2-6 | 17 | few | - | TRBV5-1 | TGCGCCAGCAGCCCATCCGGGACTGACTCTGGGGCCAACGTCCTGACTTTC | CASSPSGTDSGANVLTF
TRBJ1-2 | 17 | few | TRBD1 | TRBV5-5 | TGTGCCAGCAGCCGCTCGGGACAGACGGAACTCAACTATGGCTACACCTTC | CASSRSGQTELNYGYTF
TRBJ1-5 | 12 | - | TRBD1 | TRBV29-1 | TGCAGCGTTGGGGACAGAAATCAGCCCCAGCATTTT | CSVGDRNQPQHF
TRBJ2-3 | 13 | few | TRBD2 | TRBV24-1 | TGTGCCACCAGTGGGGGAGGGTTCCATGCGCAGTATTTT | CATSGGGFHAQYF
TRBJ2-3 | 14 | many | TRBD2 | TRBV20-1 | TGCAGTGCCACTACTAGCGGGGGCACAGATACGCAGTATTTT | CSATTSGGTDTQYF
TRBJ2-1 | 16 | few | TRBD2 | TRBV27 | TGTGCCAGCAGGATCTCAGGACTAGCGGGTTACAATGAGCAGTTCTTC | CASRISGLAGYNEQFF
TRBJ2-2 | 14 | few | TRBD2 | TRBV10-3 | TGTGCCACCCGGACTAGCGGAAACACCGGGGAGCTGTTTTTT | CATRTSGNTGELFF
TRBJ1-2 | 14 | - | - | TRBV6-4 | TGTGCCAGCAGTGACTCTCCAGGCGGTGGCGGCTACACCTTC | CASSDSPGGGGYTF
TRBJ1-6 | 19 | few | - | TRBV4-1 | TGCGCCAGCAGACAATGGGCAGTGGGCCTGAGCTCCTATAATTCACCCCTCCACTTT | CASRQWAVGLSSYNSPLHF
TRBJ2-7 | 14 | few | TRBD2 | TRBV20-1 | TGCAGTGCGAAAAGCGTAGCGGGAGGGTACGAGCAGTACTTC | CSAKSVAGGYEQYF
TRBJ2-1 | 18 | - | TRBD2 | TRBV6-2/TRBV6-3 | TGTGCCAGCAGTTACTCGACTTGGGGGAGGGGTTCCTACAATGAGCAGTTCTTC | CASSYSTWGRGSYNEQFF
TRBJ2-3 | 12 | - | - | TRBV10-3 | TGTGCCATCAGTGTCGGGACAGATACGCAGTATTTT | CAISVGTDTQYF
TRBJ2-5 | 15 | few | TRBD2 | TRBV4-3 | TGCGCCAGCAGCCAAGCAGCGGGGGGGCCGGAGACCCAGTACTTC | CASSQAAGGPETQYF